Listed below are T cell receptor beta chains from one sample, sequenced in a study of T cell repertoires in cytomegalovirus infection. TCRdb independently ran MiXCR on the reads; one entry per CDR3 protein. The data contain about 300,000 distinct CDR3 sequences, around 9.6% of them singletons. The material sequenced was PBMCs. These receptors were collected from a human donor in good health (CMV status not recorded). Some clones in this sample may be carry-over from other donors' samples. The CDR3 runs from the conserved cysteine through the conserved F or W. D genes are given only for firm matches. For some rows the clone size is stated as once, few or many, or as a class when expanded; others skip it.

v_gene	abundance	d_gene	j_gene	CDR3nt	CDR3aa
TRBV5-4	many	NA	TRBJ2-1	TGTGCCAGCAGCTTGGAGACCCGGGGGTGGGAGCAGTTCTTC	CASSLETRGWEQFF
TRBV29-1	many	TRBD2	TRBJ2-7	TGCAGCGTTGAAGGGGCGGGGGGCCACGAGCAGTACTTC	CSVEGAGGHEQYF
TRBV7-9	many	NA	TRBJ1-1	TGTGCCAGCAGCTTTCACACGGATTCGAACACTGAAGCTTTCTTT	CASSFHTDSNTEAFF
TRBV12-3/TRBV12-4	NA	NA	TRBJ2-2	TGTGCCAGCAGTTTCCGAGGGGGGGCGAACACCGGGGAGCTGTTTTTT	CASSFRGGANTGELFF
TRBV6-6	many	NA	TRBJ2-3	TGTGCCAGCAGTTACTCGACAGTAGCGGCAGATACGCAGTATTTT	CASSYSTVAADTQYF
TRBV28	many	NA	TRBJ2-3	TGTGCCAGCAGTTTGGTCAGGTTGGGAGATACGCAGTATTTT	CASSLVRLGDTQYF
TRBV7-9	many	TRBD1	TRBJ2-2	TGTGCCAGCGTTCCCCGGGACAGGGGGACCGGGGAGCTGTTTTTT	CASVPRDRGTGELFF
TRBV6-5	NA	NA	TRBJ1-6	TGTGCCAGCACTCCCTCCGGCCGGCCGAGCTCCTATAATTCACCCCTCCACTTT	CASTPSGRPSSYNSPLHF
TRBV9	many	NA	TRBJ2-2	TGTGCCAGCAGCGTAGATTCCGGGTTTGGCACCGGGGAGCTGTTTTTT	CASSVDSGFGTGELFF
TRBV6-5	NA	TRBD2	TRBJ2-2	TGTGCCAGCAGTTACTTAGGACTAGCGGGGGGCCCCCTGTTTTTT	CASSYLGLAGGPLFF
TRBV28	NA	TRBD1	TRBJ2-6	TGTGCCAGCACCATGGACAGGCCTGGTGGGGCCAACGTCCTGACTTTC	CASTMDRPGGANVLTF
TRBV20-1	many	TRBD2	TRBJ2-3	TGCAGTGCCCTACGACTAGCGGGGGGACCGACAGATACGCAGTATTTT	CSALRLAGGPTDTQYF